This T cell receptor beta chain is drawn from a study of T cell repertoires in cytomegalovirus infection. The wider study: Indications came from public TCR beta signatures; they pointed to CMV infection and to a matching HLA type.

This clonotype occurred many times. The antigen is undetermined. The study's findings and limits: Individuals carrying CMV plus the relevant HLA were identified by cumulative frequency of public TCR beta families. Clonotypes of TCR beta that were HLA-C-restricted and CMV-specific dominated the ex vivo response.

TCRdb redid the calling of the reads with MiXCR, one entry per CDR3 protein. The sample lists under 300,000 distinct CDR3 sequences; roughly an eighth were seen once. This TCR came from a human donor in good health (CMV status not recorded). Some clones in this sample may be carry-over from other donors' samples. Sequencing was carried out using PBMCs.

CDR3 amino acids: CASTPPGTDTQYF. CDR3 DNA sequence: TGTGCCAGCACCCCCCCGGGCACAGATACGCAGTATTTT. This chain uses TRBV7-2 with TRBJ2-3; D is unresolved. Germline lookup yields CDR1 SGHTA and CDR2 FQGNSA. CDR3 length: 13 residues. Deletions cut 7 bases from V and 1 base from J, with 9 bases between.